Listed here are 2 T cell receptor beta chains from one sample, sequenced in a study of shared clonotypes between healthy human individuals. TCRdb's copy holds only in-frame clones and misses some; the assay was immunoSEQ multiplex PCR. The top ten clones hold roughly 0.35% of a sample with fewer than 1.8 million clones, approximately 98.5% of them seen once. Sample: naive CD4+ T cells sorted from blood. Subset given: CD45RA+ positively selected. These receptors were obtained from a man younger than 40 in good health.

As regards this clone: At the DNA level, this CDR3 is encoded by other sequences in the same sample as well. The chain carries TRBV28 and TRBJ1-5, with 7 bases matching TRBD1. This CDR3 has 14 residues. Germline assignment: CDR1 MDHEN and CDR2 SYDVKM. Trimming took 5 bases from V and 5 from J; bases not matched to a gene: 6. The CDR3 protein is CASSPGTDYQPQHF. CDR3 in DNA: TGTGCCAGCAGTCCCGGGACAGATTATCAGCCCCAGCATTTT.

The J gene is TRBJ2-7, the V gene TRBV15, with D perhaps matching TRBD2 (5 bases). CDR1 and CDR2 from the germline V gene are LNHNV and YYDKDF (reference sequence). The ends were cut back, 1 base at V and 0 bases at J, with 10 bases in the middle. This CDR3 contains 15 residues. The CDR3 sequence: CATSRGADLSYEQYF. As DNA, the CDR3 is TGTGCCACCAGCAGAGGAGCGGACCTCTCCTACGAGCAGTACTTC.